The T cell receptor beta chain described here comes from a study of Tregs in tolerant kidney transplant recipients. Sequenced by immunoSEQ multiplex PCR; TCRdb stores in-frame clones only, minus some. The sample contains about 100,000 clones, 85% to 90% of which appear only once. Germline-derived CDR1 and CDR2 are SEHNR and FQNEAQ (reference sequence). The CDR3 totals 16 residues. Unmatched junction bases numbered 8, after V lost 2 bases and J lost 3 bases. CD4+CD25+CD127- Tregs, CD4+CD25- non-Tregs, CD4 and CD8 cells were sorted. Details on this clone: Its antigen is unidentified.

The study, taken as a whole, reports: Antigen-driven expansion was suggested because donor-specific Tregs expanded more than all Tregs in tolerant patients. Tregs expanded with activated donor B cells seemed most donor-specific.

This TCR derives from a human donor who received a combined kidney and bone marrow transplant. The sequenced sample was CD4+ T cells from blood, obtained before the transplant. The rearrangement joins TRBV7-9 to TRBJ2-3; 7 nucleotides match TRBD1. This chain's CDR3 is CASSLLEGASTDTQYF. The CDR3 DNA sequence: TGTGCCAGCAGCTTACTCGAGGGGGCAAGTACAGATACGCAGTATTTT.